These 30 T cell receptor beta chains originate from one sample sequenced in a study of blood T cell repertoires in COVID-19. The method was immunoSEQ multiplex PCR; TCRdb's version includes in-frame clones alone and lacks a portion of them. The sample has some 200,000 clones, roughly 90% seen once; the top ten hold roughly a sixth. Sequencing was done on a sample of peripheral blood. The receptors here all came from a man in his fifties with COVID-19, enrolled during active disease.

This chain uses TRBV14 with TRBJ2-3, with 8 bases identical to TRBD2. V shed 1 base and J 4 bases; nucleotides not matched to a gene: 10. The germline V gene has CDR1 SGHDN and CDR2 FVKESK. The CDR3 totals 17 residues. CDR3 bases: TGTGCCAGCAGCCAAGGAATTTCCGGGACTAGAGCAGATACGCAGTATTTT. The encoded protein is CASSQGISGTRADTQYF.

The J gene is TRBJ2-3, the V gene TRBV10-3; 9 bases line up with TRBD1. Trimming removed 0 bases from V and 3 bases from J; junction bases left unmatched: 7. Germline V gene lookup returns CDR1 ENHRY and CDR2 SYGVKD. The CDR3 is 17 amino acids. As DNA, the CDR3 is TGTGCCATCAGTGAGTCTCGCGGGACAGGGTGGACAGATACGCAGTATTTT. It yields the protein CAISESRGTGWTDTQYF.

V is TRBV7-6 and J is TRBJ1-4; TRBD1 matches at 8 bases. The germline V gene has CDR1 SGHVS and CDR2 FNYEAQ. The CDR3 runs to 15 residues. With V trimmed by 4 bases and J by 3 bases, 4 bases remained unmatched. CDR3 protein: CASSWTGPPNEKLFF. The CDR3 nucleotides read TGTGCCAGCAGCTGGACAGGGCCCCCTAATGAAAAACTGTTTTTT. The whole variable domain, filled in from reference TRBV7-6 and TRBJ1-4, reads GAGVSQSPRYKVTKRGQDVALRCDPISGHVSLYWYRQALGQGPEFLTYFNYEAQQDKSGLPNDRFSAERPEGSISTLTIQRTEQRDSAMYRCASSWTGPPNEKLFFGSGTQLSVL.

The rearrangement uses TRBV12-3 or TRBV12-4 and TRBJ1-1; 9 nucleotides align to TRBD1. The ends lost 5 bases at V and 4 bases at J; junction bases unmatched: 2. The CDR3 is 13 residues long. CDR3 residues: CASSGQGRTEAFF. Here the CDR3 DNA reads TGTGCCAGCAGTGGACAGGGGCGCACTGAAGCTTTCTTT.

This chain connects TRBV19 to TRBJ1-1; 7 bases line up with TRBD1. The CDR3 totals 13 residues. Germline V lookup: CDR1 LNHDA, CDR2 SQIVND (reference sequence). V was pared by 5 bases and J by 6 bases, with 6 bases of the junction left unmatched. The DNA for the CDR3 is TGTGCCAGTAGTCTACAGGGGATCGCTGAAGCTTTCTTT. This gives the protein CASSLQGIAEAFF.

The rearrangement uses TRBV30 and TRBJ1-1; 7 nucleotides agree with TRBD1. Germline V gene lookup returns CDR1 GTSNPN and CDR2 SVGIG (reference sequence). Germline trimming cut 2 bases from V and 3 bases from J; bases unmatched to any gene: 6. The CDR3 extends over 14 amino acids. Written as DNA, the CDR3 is TGTGCCTGGAGTTTCTCGGACAGGCACACTGAAGCTTTCTTT. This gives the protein CAWSFSDRHTEAFF.

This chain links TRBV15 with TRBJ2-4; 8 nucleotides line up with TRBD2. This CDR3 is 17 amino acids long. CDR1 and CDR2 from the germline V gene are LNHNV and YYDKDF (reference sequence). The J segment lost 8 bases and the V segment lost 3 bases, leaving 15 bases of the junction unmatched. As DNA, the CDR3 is TGTGCCACCAGCAGCCCGCTTACTAGCGGAGCGGTGGACATTCAGTACTTC. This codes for CATSSPLTSGAVDIQYF.

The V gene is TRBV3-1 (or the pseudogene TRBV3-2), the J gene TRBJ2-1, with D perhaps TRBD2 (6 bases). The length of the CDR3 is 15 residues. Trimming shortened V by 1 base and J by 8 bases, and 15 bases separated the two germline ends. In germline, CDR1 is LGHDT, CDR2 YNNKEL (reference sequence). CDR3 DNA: TGTGCCAGCAGCCAAGGCCTAGCGCTGAGGGATGAGCAGTTCTTC. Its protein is CASSQGLALRDEQFF.

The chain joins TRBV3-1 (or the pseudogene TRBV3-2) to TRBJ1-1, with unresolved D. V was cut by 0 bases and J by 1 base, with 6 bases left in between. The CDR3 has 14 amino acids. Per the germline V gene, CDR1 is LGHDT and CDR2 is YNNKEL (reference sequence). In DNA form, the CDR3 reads TGTGCCAGCAGCCAAGACTCCCCGAACACTGAAGCTTTCTTT. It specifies CASSQDSPNTEAFF.

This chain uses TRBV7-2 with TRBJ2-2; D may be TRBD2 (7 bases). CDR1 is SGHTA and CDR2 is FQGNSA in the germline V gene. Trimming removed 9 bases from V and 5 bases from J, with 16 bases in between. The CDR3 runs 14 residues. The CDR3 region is CARGGQSRTGELFF. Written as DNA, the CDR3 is TGTGCCAGGGGGGGGCAGTCGCGAACCGGGGAGCTGTTTTTT.

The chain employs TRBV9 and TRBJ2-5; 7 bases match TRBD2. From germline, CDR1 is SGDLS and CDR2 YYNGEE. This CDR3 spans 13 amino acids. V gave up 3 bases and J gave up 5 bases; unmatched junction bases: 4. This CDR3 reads CASSGSAGETQYF. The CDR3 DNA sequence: TGTGCCAGCAGCGGGTCAGCGGGGGAGACCCAGTACTTC.

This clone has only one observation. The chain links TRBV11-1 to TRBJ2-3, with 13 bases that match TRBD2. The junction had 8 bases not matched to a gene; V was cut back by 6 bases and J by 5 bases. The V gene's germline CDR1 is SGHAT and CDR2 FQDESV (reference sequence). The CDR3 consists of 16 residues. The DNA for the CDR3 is TGTGCCAGCAGTCGTGGGACTAGCGGGATCGAAGATACGCAGTATTTT. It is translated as CASSRGTSGIEDTQYF.

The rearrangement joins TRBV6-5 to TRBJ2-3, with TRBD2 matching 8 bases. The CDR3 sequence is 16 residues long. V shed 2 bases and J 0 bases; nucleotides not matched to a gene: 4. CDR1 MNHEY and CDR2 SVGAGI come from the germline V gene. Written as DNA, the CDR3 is TGTGCCAGCAGTTACACGGGGGGGGTTAGCACAGATACGCAGTATTTT. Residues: CASSYTGGVSTDTQYF.

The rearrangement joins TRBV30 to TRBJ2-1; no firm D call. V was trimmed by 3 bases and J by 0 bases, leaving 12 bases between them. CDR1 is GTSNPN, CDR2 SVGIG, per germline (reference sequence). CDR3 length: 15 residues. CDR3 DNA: TGTGCCTGGAGCCGACCGGGTAGCTCCTACAATGAGCAGTTCTTC. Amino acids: CAWSRPGSSYNEQFF.

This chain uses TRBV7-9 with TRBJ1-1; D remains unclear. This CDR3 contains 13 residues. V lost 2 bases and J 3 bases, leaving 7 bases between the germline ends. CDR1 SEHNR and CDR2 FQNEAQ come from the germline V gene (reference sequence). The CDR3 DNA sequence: TGTGCCAGCAGCTTACTTGCGGACACTGAAGCTTTCTTT. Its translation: CASSLLADTEAFF.

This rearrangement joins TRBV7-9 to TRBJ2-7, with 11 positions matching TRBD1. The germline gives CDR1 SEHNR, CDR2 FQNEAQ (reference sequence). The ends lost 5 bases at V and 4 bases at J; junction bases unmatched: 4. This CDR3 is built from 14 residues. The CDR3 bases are TGTGCCAGCAGCCCCGGGACAGGGGGTTACGAGCAGTACTTC. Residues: CASSPGTGGYEQYF.

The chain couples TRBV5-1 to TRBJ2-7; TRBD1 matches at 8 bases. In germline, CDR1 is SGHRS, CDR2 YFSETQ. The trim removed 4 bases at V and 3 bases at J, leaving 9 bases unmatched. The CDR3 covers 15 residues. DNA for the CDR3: TGCGCCAGCAGCCGCGTGGGACAGGAGATCTACGAGCAGTACTTC. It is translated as CASSRVGQEIYEQYF.

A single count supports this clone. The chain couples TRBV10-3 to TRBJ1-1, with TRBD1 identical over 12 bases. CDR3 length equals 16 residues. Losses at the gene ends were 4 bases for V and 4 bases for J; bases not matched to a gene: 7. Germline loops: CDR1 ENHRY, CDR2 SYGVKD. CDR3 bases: TGTGCCATCAGTGCCGGGACAGGGGGCGGAGGCACTGAAGCTTTCTTT. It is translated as CAISAGTGGGGTEAFF.

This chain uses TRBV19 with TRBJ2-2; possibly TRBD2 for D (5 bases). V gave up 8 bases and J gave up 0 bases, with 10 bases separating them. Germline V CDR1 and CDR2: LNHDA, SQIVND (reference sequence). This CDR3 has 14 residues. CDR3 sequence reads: CASSTGTNTGELFF. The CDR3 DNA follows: TGTGCCAGTTCGACCGGGACGAACACCGGGGAGCTGTTTTTT. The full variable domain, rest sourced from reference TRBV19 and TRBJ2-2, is DGGITQSPKYLFRKEGQNVTLSCEQNLNHDAMYWYRQDPGQGLRLIYYSQIVNDFQKGDIAEGYSVSREKKESFPLTVTSAQKNPTAFYLCASSTGTNTGELFFGEGSRLTVL.

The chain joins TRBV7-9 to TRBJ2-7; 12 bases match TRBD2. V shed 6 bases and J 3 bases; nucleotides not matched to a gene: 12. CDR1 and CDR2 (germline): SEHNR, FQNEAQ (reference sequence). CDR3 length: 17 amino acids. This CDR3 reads CASRAGTSGPFSYEQYF. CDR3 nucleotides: TGTGCCAGCAGGGCCGGGACTAGCGGGCCCTTTAGCTACGAGCAGTACTTC.

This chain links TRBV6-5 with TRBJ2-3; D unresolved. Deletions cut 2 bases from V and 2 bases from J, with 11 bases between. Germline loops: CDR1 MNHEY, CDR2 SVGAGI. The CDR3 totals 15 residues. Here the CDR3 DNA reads TGTGCCAGCAGTTACGCGGAATCCGTCACAGATACGCAGTATTTT. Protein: CASSYAESVTDTQYF.

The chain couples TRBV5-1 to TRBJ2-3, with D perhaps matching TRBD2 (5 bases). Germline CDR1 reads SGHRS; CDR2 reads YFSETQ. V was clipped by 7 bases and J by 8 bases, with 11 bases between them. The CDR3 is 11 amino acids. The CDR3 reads CASLMAGTQYF. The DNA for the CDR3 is TGCGCCAGCTTAATGGCGGGTACGCAGTATTTT.

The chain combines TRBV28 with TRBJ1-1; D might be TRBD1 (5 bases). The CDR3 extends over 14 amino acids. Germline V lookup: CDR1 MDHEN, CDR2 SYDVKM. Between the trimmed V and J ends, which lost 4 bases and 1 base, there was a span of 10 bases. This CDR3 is CASSSGGRNTEAFF. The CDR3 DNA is TGTGCCAGCAGTTCCGGGGGGAGGAACACTGAAGCTTTCTTT.

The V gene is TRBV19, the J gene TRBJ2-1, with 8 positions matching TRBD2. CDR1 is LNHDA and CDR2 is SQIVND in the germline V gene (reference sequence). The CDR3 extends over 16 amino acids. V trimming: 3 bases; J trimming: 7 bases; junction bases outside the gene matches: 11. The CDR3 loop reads CASSMPGAGGGNEQFF. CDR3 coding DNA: TGTGCCAGTAGTATGCCGGGGGCGGGAGGTGGTAATGAGCAGTTCTTC.

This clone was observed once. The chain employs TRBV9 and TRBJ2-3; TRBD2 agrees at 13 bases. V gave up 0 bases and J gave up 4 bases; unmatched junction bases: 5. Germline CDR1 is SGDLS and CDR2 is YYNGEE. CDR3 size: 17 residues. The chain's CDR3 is CASSVERTSGSSDTQYF. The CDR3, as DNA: TGTGCCAGCAGCGTAGAAAGGACTAGCGGGAGTTCAGATACGCAGTATTTT.

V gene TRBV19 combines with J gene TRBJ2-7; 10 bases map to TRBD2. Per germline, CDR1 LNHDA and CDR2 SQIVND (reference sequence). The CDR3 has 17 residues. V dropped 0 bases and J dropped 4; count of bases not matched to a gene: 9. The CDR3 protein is CASSIDLGAAGGYEQYF. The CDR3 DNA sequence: TGTGCCAGTAGTATAGATCTCGGCGCAGCGGGAGGGTACGAGCAGTACTTC.

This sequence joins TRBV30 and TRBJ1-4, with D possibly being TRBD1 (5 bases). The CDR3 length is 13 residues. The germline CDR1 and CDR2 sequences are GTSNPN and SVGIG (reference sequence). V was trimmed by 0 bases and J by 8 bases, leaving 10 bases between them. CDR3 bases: TGTGCCTGGAGTGTGACAGCTGGAGAAAAACTGTTTTTT. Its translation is CAWSVTAGEKLFF.

The CDR3 coding sequence is TGTGCCTGCACCTCACAGGGGGCGTTTAATTCACCCCTCCACTTT. It translates to CACTSQGAFNSPLHF. The chain uses TRBV30 and TRBJ1-6; TRBD1 aligns across 9 bases. Germline CDR1 GTSNPN, CDR2 SVGIG (reference sequence). This CDR3 comprises 15 residues. Germline trimming cut 6 bases from V and 6 bases from J; bases unmatched to any gene: 9.

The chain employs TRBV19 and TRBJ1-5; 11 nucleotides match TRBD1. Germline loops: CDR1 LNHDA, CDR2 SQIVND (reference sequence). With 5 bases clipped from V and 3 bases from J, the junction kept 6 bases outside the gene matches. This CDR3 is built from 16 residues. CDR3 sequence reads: CASSSRTGGVNQPQHF. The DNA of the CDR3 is TGTGCCAGTAGTTCCAGGACAGGGGGCGTCAATCAGCCCCAGCATTTT. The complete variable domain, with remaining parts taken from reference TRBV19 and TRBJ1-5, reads DGGITQSPKYLFRKEGQNVTLSCEQNLNHDAMYWYRQDPGQGLRLIYYSQIVNDFQKGDIAEGYSVSREKKESFPLTVTSAQKNPTAFYLCASSSRTGGVNQPQHFGDGTRLSIL.

In DNA form, the CDR3 reads TGTGCCAGCTCACCGACAGGGACCTTCCTGGATTCACCCCTCCACTTT. Residues: CASSPTGTFLDSPLHF. The rearrangement joins TRBV18 to TRBJ1-6; 7 bases are shared with TRBD1. The CDR3 is 16 amino acids. V lost 3 bases to trimming and J lost 8 bases; unmatched junction nucleotides: 10. CDR1 and CDR2 (germline): KGHSH, LQKENI. Variable domain in full (rest from reference TRBV18 and TRBJ1-6): NAGVMQNPRHLVRRRGQEARLRCSPMKGHSHVYWYRQLPEEGLKFMVYLQKENIIDESGMPKERFSAEFPKEGPSILRIQQVVRGDSAAYFCASSPTGTFLDSPLHFGNGTRLTVT.